Below are 24 T cell receptor beta chains sequenced from a single sample in a study of T cell responses to AZD1222 COVID-19 vaccine. Profiled with immunoSEQ multiplex PCR; TCRdb holds only in-frame clones, not every one. The profile shows 150,000 to 160,000 clones, about 87% of them singletons. The sequenced sample was peripheral blood, obtained 28 days after the second AZD1222 dose. These receptors were taken from an adult who received the AZD1222 COVID-19 vaccine.

CDR3 sequence: CASSPTGSTEAFF. The CDR3 nucleotides read TGTGCCAGCAGTCCGACAGGGTCCACTGAAGCTTTCTTT. The chain combines TRBV6-4 with TRBJ1-1; 7 bases align to TRBD1. Germline CDR1 and CDR2: MRHNA and SNTAGT. Unmatched junction bases numbered 4, after V lost 5 bases and J lost 4 bases. The CDR3 contains 13 residues.

This chain links TRBV29-1 with TRBJ2-2; D may be TRBD2 (5 bases). The ends were cut back, 4 bases at V and 7 bases at J, with 10 bases in the middle. CDR1 and CDR2 (germline): SQVTM, ANQGSEA. This CDR3 is built from 12 residues. This chain's CDR3 is CSVAGYNGELFF. In DNA form, the CDR3 reads TGCAGCGTTGCGGGATATAACGGGGAGCTGTTTTTT.

V is TRBV6-2 or TRBV6-3 and J is TRBJ1-5, with 7 bases lining up with TRBD1. CDR1 and CDR2 from the germline V gene are MNHEY and SVGEGT. This CDR3 region has 17 residues. With V trimmed by 0 bases and J by 4 bases, 9 bases remained unmatched. The CDR3 loop reads CASSYSLAGGPNQPQHF. DNA of the CDR3: TGTGCCAGCAGTTACTCGTTGGCAGGGGGTCCGAATCAGCCCCAGCATTTT.

This chain links TRBV6-5 with TRBJ1-6; no definite D call. CDR1 is MNHEY and CDR2 is SVGAGI in the germline V gene. This CDR3 spans 15 amino acids. The V end was cut by 2 bases, the J end by 3 bases, with 8 bases between. CDR3 sequence: CASSYNEDYNSPLHF. For the CDR3, the DNA is TGTGCCAGCAGTTACAACGAGGACTATAATTCACCCCTCCACTTT.

This sequence joins TRBV7-9 and TRBJ1-3; D might be TRBD1 (6 bases). Trimming took 5 bases from V and 0 from J, leaving 8 bases between them. Germline loops: CDR1 SEHNR, CDR2 FQNEAQ (reference sequence). The CDR3 runs 14 residues. For the CDR3, the DNA is TGTGCCAGCAGCCAACAGGGCTCTGGAAACACCATATATTTT. It is translated as CASSQQGSGNTIYF.

The genes are TRBV6-2 or TRBV6-3 and TRBJ2-1, with TRBD2 matching 8 bases. V trimming: 6 bases; J trimming: 8 bases; junction bases outside the gene matches: 15. Looked up from germline, CDR1 is MNHEY and CDR2 is SVGEGT. The length of the CDR3 is 16 residues. The CDR3 coding sequence is TGTGCCAGCAGCAGCCCAACTAGCGGTCCCTTTGATGAGCAGTTCTTC. Translation gives CASSSPTSGPFDEQFF.

There are a few counts of this clone. The chain is built from TRBV28 and TRBJ2-1; D might be TRBD1 or TRBD2, each matching 5 bases. This CDR3 has 13 amino acids. Trimming cost V 6 bases and J 7 bases, with 13 bases left between them. CDR1 and CDR2 (germline): MDHEN, SYDVKM. CDR3 amino acids: CASRGTPRNEQFF. For the CDR3, the DNA is TGTGCCAGCAGAGGGACCCCGAGAAATGAGCAGTTCTTC.

The chain has TRBV3-1 (or the pseudogene TRBV3-2) and TRBJ2-3, with 10 bases identical to TRBD1. Germline CDR1 LGHDT, CDR2 YNNKEL (reference sequence). Trimming took 1 base from V and 1 from J; bases not matched to a gene: 8. There are 18 residues in the CDR3. The CDR3 coding sequence is TGTGCCAGCAGCCAAGGAAAGAGGGGGACAGGGGGCACAGATACGCAGTATTTT. Encoded protein: CASSQGKRGTGGTDTQYF.

This clone was observed a single time. V and J are TRBV28 and TRBJ1-1, with unresolved D. Germline V gene lookup returns CDR1 MDHEN and CDR2 SYDVKM. This CDR3 has 15 residues. Trimming stripped 1 base from V and 0 bases from J, with 9 bases between. In nucleotides, the CDR3 is TGTGCCAGCAGTTTATATATGGGTGTGAACACTGAAGCTTTCTTT. Its translation is CASSLYMGVNTEAFF.

This clone was recorded a few times. This chain links TRBV12-3 or TRBV12-4 with TRBJ2-1; no clear D gene. Trimming left V 6 bases short and J 5 bases short, with 8 bases between. This CDR3 has 12 residues. CDR3 sequence reads: CASSRIHNEQFF. The DNA for the CDR3 is TGTGCCAGCAGCCGTATCCACAATGAGCAGTTCTTC.

The gene calls are TRBV19 and TRBJ2-7; 10 bases fit TRBD1. V shed 5 bases, J shed 3 bases, and the junction held 7 bases outside the gene matches. The CDR3 spans 15 residues. Germline V CDR1 and CDR2: LNHDA, SQIVND (reference sequence). The CDR3 coding sequence is TGTGCCAGTAGTGCCCCGGGACAGGGGCTCTACGAGCAGTACTTC. Protein product: CASSAPGQGLYEQYF.

This clone was seen a few times. The V and J genes are TRBV28 and TRBJ2-5; 9 bases fit TRBD1. This CDR3 is 16 amino acids long. The J segment lost 5 bases and the V segment lost 1 base, leaving 8 bases of the junction unmatched. Germline V gene lookup returns CDR1 MDHEN and CDR2 SYDVKM. This CDR3 is CASSLSGTGLHETQYF. For the CDR3, the DNA is TGTGCCAGCAGTTTATCAGGGACAGGGTTGCACGAGACCCAGTACTTC.

The rearrangement links TRBV4-3 to TRBJ1-1; D remains ambiguous. From germline, CDR1 is LGHNA and CDR2 YSLEER. V was clipped by 4 bases and J by 0 bases, with 6 bases between them. The length of the CDR3 is 13 residues. DNA of the CDR3: TGCGCCAGCAGCCTAGAACTGAACACTGAAGCTTTCTTT. Encoded protein: CASSLELNTEAFF.

The CDR3 DNA is TGTGCCAGCTCACCACCTAGCGGGGGGCTCTGGGGTGAGCAGTTCTTC. Translation: CASSPPSGGLWGEQFF. The gene calls are TRBV18 and TRBJ2-1; 10 bases line up with TRBD2. The CDR3 covers 16 residues. The trim removed 0 bases at V and 9 bases at J, leaving 8 bases unmatched. Germline V gives CDR1 KGHSH, CDR2 LQKENI.

The chain joins TRBV19 to TRBJ2-6; a weak D match, TRBD1 (6 bases). The germline CDR1 and CDR2 sequences are LNHDA and SQIVND (reference sequence). The CDR3 sequence is 15 residues long. V lost 7 bases, J lost 2 bases, and 12 bases lay in between. CDR3 region: CASKGVEAGANVLTF. The CDR3 DNA reads TGTGCCAGTAAGGGGGTCGAAGCTGGGGCCAACGTCCTGACTTTC.

The genes are TRBV7-9 and TRBJ1-4, with 8 positions matching TRBD1. Germline V lookup: CDR1 SEHNR, CDR2 FQNEAQ (reference sequence). Trimming took 3 bases from V and 5 from J; bases not matched to a gene: 11. CDR3 length equals 17 residues. CDR3 DNA sequence: TGTGCCAGCAGCTTCCGCCCCCCCAACAGGGGGAATGAAAAACTGTTTTTT. This sequence encodes CASSFRPPNRGNEKLFF.

This clone occurred once. The chain combines TRBV28 with TRBJ2-2; D tentatively fits TRBD1 or TRBD2 (5 bases each). Trimming stripped 1 base from V and 6 bases from J, with 12 bases between. CDR3 length: 15 amino acids. Germline values: CDR1 MDHEN, CDR2 SYDVKM. The CDR3 region has the DNA TGTGCCAGCAGTTTATCTCGGGGCGCGGCCGGGGAGCTGTTTTTT. Translation gives CASSLSRGAAGELFF.

V usage is TRBV7-2 and J usage is TRBJ2-7; possibly TRBD2 for D (6 bases). CDR3 length: 16 residues. Germline assignment: CDR1 SGHTA and CDR2 FQGNSA. V lost 1 base to trimming and J lost 4 bases, with 17 bases between them. The CDR3 DNA sequence: TGTGCCAGCAGCTTAGGTCAGGCAGGGAGGTCGTACGAGCAGTACTTC. Its translation: CASSLGQAGRSYEQYF.

This sequence joins TRBV12-3 or TRBV12-4 and TRBJ1-1, with D unclear. This CDR3 spans 13 amino acids. The ends were cut back, 3 bases at V and 0 bases at J, with 5 bases in the middle. The chain's CDR3 is CASSLAVNTEAFF. CDR3 nucleotides: TGTGCCAGCAGTTTGGCAGTGAACACTGAAGCTTTCTTT.

The V call is TRBV28, the J call TRBJ2-7, with TRBD2 matching 7 bases. Germline-derived CDR1 and CDR2 are MDHEN and SYDVKM. The CDR3 extends over 15 amino acids. J was trimmed by 4 bases and V by 7 bases; bases with no gene match: 13. The CDR3 nucleotides are TGTGCCAGCACATCGCAGGGACTATCCTTATACGAGCAGTACTTC. Its translation is CASTSQGLSLYEQYF.

Concerning this clone: Other DNA sequences in this specimen translate into the identical CDR3. The chain has TRBV9 and TRBJ2-2; the match to TRBD2 covers 14 bases. Germline V gene lookup returns CDR1 SGDLS and CDR2 YYNGEE. The CDR3 extends over 16 amino acids. J was trimmed by 4 bases and V by 2 bases; bases with no gene match: 1. The CDR3 DNA sequence: TGTGCCAGCAGCGTTGGACTAGCGGGAGGCACCGGGGAGCTGTTTTTT. The encoded protein is CASSVGLAGGTGELFF.

The chain carries TRBV5-1 and TRBJ1-2; 12 nucleotides match TRBD1. The CDR3 covers 16 residues. The V gene's germline CDR1 is SGHRS and CDR2 YFSETQ. The ends lost 3 bases at V and 4 bases at J; junction bases unmatched: 7. The CDR3 DNA sequence: TGCGCCAGCAGCTCCACCGGGACAGGGGGCGCCTATGGCTACACCTTC. Its protein product is CASSSTGTGGAYGYTF.

The rearrangement uses TRBV5-4 and TRBJ2-2; D assignment may be TRBD1 or TRBD2 (5 bases each). This CDR3 is 15 amino acids long. Deletions cut 3 bases from V and 6 bases from J, with 15 bases between. Germline-derived CDR1 and CDR2 are SGHNT and YYREEE (reference sequence). The CDR3: CASSYQGPRAGELFF. The CDR3 DNA is TGTGCCAGCAGCTACCAGGGACCTAGGGCCGGGGAGCTGTTTTTT.

This clone appeared a few times. This rearrangement joins TRBV30 to TRBJ2-5; 7 bases map to TRBD2. The V and J ends lost 1 base and 1 base, in that order; junction bases with no gene match: 3. CDR3 length: 14 residues. In germline, CDR1 is GTSNPN, CDR2 SVGIG (reference sequence). CDR3 nucleotides: TGTGCCTGGAGTGCGGGGACTATCCAAGAGACCCAGTACTTC. Encoded protein: CAWSAGTIQETQYF.